Listed here is a single T cell receptor beta chain. The specificity of this receptor is unknown. Base qualities are not provided; no much larger clone lies one nucleotide away. Each donor gave one peripheral blood draw, approximately 120 mL on average, collected into heparinised tubes. A BD FACSAria II and a panel including CD45RO, CCR7, CD25, CD127, CD95 and CD27 were used to sort naive, central memory, regulatory and stem cell-like memory CD4+ T cells. Every sorted population had a purity above 95%. PBMCs were isolated immediately by Lymphoprep density gradient centrifugation and stained directly without culture. Samples were stained and sorted in pairs, with one healthy donor and one patient per experiment, so that batch effects were minimized. The High Capacity cDNA Reverse Transcription Kit was used to reverse transcribe all of the isolated RNA, meaning that expressed TCRB transcripts were what got sequenced. Deep immunoSEQ sequencing was performed on naive, central memory and regulatory T cell samples, with an average of about 3.57 million total reads per sample. After sorted cells were lysed in RLT buffer, RNA was extracted with DNase-treated RNeasy Micro or Mini kits, with the choice depending on cell number. To prevent cross-contamination, each cell subset was processed individually, whereas patient and healthy donor samples were processed jointly. Using the immunoSEQ multiplex PCR, TCRB sequences were amplified from cDNA into 87-bp fragments spanning the CDR3 region. The amplicons were sequenced using the Illumina HiSeq platform. Per the source publication's procedure: PCR bias was computationally corrected using synthetic template baselines, reads within Hamming distance 2 were collapsed, and singletons that could not be merged were discarded. By aligning reads against IMGT, V, D and J genes, CDR3 length, and insertions or deletions at six rearrangement sites were assigned. Within each subset, clonotype counts were normalized to sorted cell number, after which true diversity and Gini coefficients were computed with the tcR R package. The overlap coefficient, calculated on TCRB nucleotide sequences, was used to quantify repertoire sharing. Out-of-frame TCRB sequences from naive cells were analyzed as a proxy for the pre-selection repertoire. Entries here come from immuneACCESS through TCRdb and include only in-frame sequences with V and J called. Some clones fail to appear in such tables; in the studies checked, an unresolved V gene covers under half of the shortfall, and the cause of the remainder is unknown. V and J calls and clone size are as listed in that table; D and trimming were resolved from the DNA. A total of fewer than 250,000 clones appear in this sample, roughly two thirds of them only once. The biggest ten clones account for 0.053% of the sample.

This entry comes from a study of beta chain features in type 1 diabetes (dated by TCRdb to between 2018 and 2020). Study-level background: Mean age, gender distribution, total cell number and subset yield did not differ between patients and healthy donors. A total of around 110,000,000 sorted cells were examined across all samples, and a strong correlation was observed between cell number per subset and RNA yield. The study compared TCRB repertoires of sorted circulating CD4+ T cell subsets between recently diagnosed type 1 diabetes patients and matched healthy donors. Whereas all 30 or so donors provided naive and central memory subsets, regulatory and stem cell-like memory subsets were isolated from just 8 patients and roughly 8 healthy donors.

From cysteine to phenylalanine, the CDR3 is 14 amino acids long. Here the CDR3 DNA is all that survives: 42 bases in frame from base 1. The germline V gene provides CDR1 SGHTA and CDR2 FQGNSA. V is trimmed back by 8 bases and J by 2 bases, and the junction contains 2 bases that no gene match accounts for. Study-wide findings and limitations: Type 1 diabetes patients showed a moderate but significant shortening of TCRB CDR3 length in all four CD4+ subsets. At VDJ recombination sites, patients with type 1 diabetes made fewer insertions and deleted more nucleotides, a pattern implying thymic rearrangement abnormalities. Only small numbers of individuals were included in the HLA sub-analyses, which left unresolved whether HLA type had any influence on TCRB rearrangement. Because cDNA was sequenced instead of genomic DNA, activated cells with high expression could be over-represented, although the groups did not differ in activation or CD3 levels. PCR may preferentially amplify shorter templates, but because patient and control samples were amplified and corrected together, any resulting skew would affect both groups equally. Naive, central memory and regulatory TCRB repertoires appeared to be more similar among patients than among healthy donors.

Material: naive CD4+ T cells from blood. This specimen's cell subset or site label, interpreted: true naive CD4+ T cells. The chain was built from TRBV7-2 and TRBJ2-3, with 12 bases aligning to TRBD2. This TCR derives from a man aged 25-40 years in good health. The CDR3 in this case is CASGLAGPTDTQYF. The DNA reads TGTGCCAGCGGACTAGCGGGGCCCACAGATACGCAGTATTTT.